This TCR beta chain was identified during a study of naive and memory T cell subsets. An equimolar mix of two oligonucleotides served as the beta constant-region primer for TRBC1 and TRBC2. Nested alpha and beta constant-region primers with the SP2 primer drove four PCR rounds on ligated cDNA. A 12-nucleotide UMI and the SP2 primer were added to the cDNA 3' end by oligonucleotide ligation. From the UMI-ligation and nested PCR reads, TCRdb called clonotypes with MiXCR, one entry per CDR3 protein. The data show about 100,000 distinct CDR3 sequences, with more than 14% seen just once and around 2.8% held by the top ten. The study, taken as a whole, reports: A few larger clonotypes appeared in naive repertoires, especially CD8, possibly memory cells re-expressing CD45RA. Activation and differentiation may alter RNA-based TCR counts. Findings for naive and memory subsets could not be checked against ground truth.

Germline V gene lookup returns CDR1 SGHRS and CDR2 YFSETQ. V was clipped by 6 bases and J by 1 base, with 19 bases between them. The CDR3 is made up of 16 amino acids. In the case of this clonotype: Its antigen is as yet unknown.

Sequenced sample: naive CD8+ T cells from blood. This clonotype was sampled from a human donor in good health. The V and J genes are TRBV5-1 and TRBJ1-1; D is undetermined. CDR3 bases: TGCGCCAGCATGTCCAAACACCCGTCCGGGAACACTGAAGCTTTCTTT. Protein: CASMSKHPSGNTEAFF.